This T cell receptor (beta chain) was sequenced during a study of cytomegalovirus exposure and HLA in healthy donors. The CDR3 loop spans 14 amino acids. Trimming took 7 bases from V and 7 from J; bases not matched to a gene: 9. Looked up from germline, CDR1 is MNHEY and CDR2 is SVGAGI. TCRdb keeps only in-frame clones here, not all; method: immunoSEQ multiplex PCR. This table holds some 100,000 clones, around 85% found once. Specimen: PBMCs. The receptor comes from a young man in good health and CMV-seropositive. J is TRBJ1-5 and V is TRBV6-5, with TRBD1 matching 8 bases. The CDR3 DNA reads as TGTGCCAGCAAGGCGACAGGGGAGAGGCAGCCCCAGCATTTT. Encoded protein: CASKATGERQPQHF.